This is a list of T cell receptor beta chains from one sample in a study of early T cells in non-severe SARS-CoV-2 infection. One entry per CDR3 protein, called by TCRdb with MiXCR from the 5' RACE reads. The sample has fewer than 40,000 distinct CDR3 sequences; around 6.6% are singletons. The sequenced sample consisted of whole blood. These receptors all come from an adult who was a healthcare worker with PCR-confirmed SARS-CoV-2 infection or an uninfected control (not recorded which). The CDR3 runs from the conserved cysteine through the conserved F or W. Fields, in order: CDR3 protein, CDR3 DNA, J gene, V gene, D gene, clone size. The D gene is left open where the match is weak. A row's size may be missing; if present it is once, few, many or a size class.

CASSQGPGANVLTF | TGCGCCAGCAGCCAGGGGCCTGGGGCCAACGTCCTGACTTTC | TRBJ2-6 | TRBV4-3 | . | many
CASSPGTAVGELFF | TGTGCCAGCAGTCCCGGGACAGCTGTCGGGGAGCTGTTTTTT | TRBJ2-2 | TRBV27 | TRBD1 | many
CASSPKGGDGNTIYF | TGTGCCAGCAGCCCCAAGGGGGGGGACGGAAACACCATATATTTT | TRBJ1-3 | TRBV7-3 | . | .
CSASPRALSGNTIYF | TGCAGTGCTAGTCCCCGCGCTCTCTCTGGAAACACCATATATTTT | TRBJ1-3 | TRBV20-1 | . | many
CASSRLNRGGRAPNTEAFF | TGTGCCAGCAGCCGTCTCAACAGGGGAGGACGCGCTCCGAACACTGAAGCTTTCTTT | TRBJ1-1 | TRBV27 | TRBD1 | many
CASSLLLGHNEQFF | TGTGCCAGCAGTTTACTCCTTGGGCACAATGAGCAGTTCTTC | TRBJ2-1 | TRBV28 | . | many
CSVGRTGEAGYTF | TGCAGCGTGGGCCGGACGGGGGAAGCTGGCTACACCTTC | TRBJ1-2 | TRBV29-1 | . | many
CASSLARLAEQFF | TGCGCCAGCAGCTTGGCCAGACTAGCCGAGCAGTTCTTC | TRBJ2-1 | TRBV5-1 | TRBD2 | many
CSARKGPAGQYF | TGCAGTGCTAGAAAAGGACCAGCCGGCCAGTACTTC | TRBJ2-7 | TRBV20-1 | . | many
CASSSTAVPYEQYF | TGTGCCAGCTCGTCGACTGCGGTCCCCTACGAGCAGTACTTC | TRBJ2-7 | TRBV18 | . | many
CSARGEGRVSEYLYEQYF | TGCAGTGCTAGAGGAGAGGGCCGGGTCTCGGAGTATCTCTACGAGCAGTACTTC | TRBJ2-7 | TRBV20-1 | . | many
CASSGQLGVGYTF | TGTGCCAGCAGTGGCCAACTAGGGGTCGGCTACACCTTC | TRBJ1-2 | TRBV6-4 | . | many
CASSFKRDSNFFGAFF | TGTGCCAGCAGTTTTAAGAGGGACAGCAACTTTTTTGGAGCTTTCTTT | TRBJ1-1 | TRBV27 | TRBD1 | .
CASSGQGRSPLHF | TGTGCCAGCAGTGGCCAGGGGAGGTCACCCCTCCACTTT | TRBJ1-6 | TRBV2 | . | many
CASSGLAGVENNEQFF | TGTGCCAGCAGCGGACTAGCGGGAGTTGAAAACAATGAGCAGTTCTTC | TRBJ2-1 | TRBV9 | TRBD2 | many
CASSSKPDTQYF | TGTGCCAGCAGCTCGAAACCAGATACGCAGTATTTT | TRBJ2-3 | TRBV7-6 | . | many
CASSSGQIRVGTEAFF | TGTGCCAGCAGTTCAGGACAGATACGAGTGGGGACTGAAGCTTTCTTT | TRBJ1-1 | TRBV6-6 | . | many
CASSAYRGRSNQPQHF | TGTGCCAGCAGCGCATACAGGGGTCGTAGCAATCAGCCCCAGCATTTT | TRBJ1-5 | TRBV7-8 | TRBD1 | many
CASSLPIMTGNQVIGYTF | TGTGCCAGCAGCTTACCTATCATGACAGGGAATCAGGTTATTGGCTACACCTTC | TRBJ1-2 | TRBV7-9 | TRBD1 | many
CASSYGQSGYTF | TGTGCCAGCAGCTACGGACAGAGTGGCTACACCTTC | TRBJ1-2 | TRBV6-2/TRBV6-3 | . | many
CASSKGGGGSETQYF | TGTGCCAGCAGCAAGGGCGGTGGCGGGAGCGAGACCCAGTACTTC | TRBJ2-5 | TRBV7-9 | TRBD2 | .
CASSENNGYTF | TGTGCCAGCAGCGAAAATAATGGCTACACCTTC | TRBJ1-2 | TRBV6-1 | . | many
CASSKGVVAVCLSGELFF | TGTGCCAGCAGCAAAGGGGTGGTAGCGGTTTGTTTATCCGGGGAGCTGTTTTTT | TRBJ2-2 | TRBV21-1 | . | many
CASNLAGTGHTDTQYF | TGTGCCAGCAACCTCGCCGGGACAGGACACACAGATACGCAGTATTTT | TRBJ2-3 | TRBV6-2/TRBV6-3 | TRBD1 | few
CASSLSVPVPYNEQFF | TGTGCCAGCAGCTTATCGGTGCCTGTTCCTTACAATGAGCAGTTCTTC | TRBJ2-1 | TRBV7-2 | . | .
CASSSMFNTGELFF | TGTGCCAGTAGTTCTATGTTCAACACCGGGGAGCTGTTTTTT | TRBJ2-2 | TRBV19 | . | many
CASSYSSPGAGSYEQYF | TGTGCCAGCAGTTACTCGTCCCCGGGGGCAGGTTCCTACGAGCAGTACTTC | TRBJ2-7 | TRBV6-5 | . | many
CASSEKGLEQYF | TGTGCCAGCAGTGAAAAAGGCCTCGAGCAGTACTTC | TRBJ2-7 | TRBV2 | . | .
CTISGTSVADTQYF | TGCACCATCTCCGGGACTAGCGTGGCAGATACGCAGTATTTT | TRBJ2-3 | TRBV29-1 | TRBD2 | few
CASSYSRNQPQHF | TGTGCCAGCAGCTACAGCCGCAATCAGCCCCAGCATTTT | TRBJ1-5 | TRBV7-2 | . | many
CASCLGQGGQPQHF | TGTGCCAGCTGTTTAGGGCAGGGGGGACAGCCCCAGCATTTT | TRBJ1-5 | TRBV27 | TRBD1 | .
CASSPRGGMYEQYF | TGTGCCAGCAGTCCACGCGGGGGCATGTACGAGCAGTACTTC | TRBJ2-7 | TRBV28 | . | .
CASSQARGDYSYNEQFF | TGCGCCAGCAGCCAAGCTAGGGGGGACTACTCCTACAATGAGCAGTTCTTC | TRBJ2-1 | TRBV4-1 | . | .
CASRIQRERDTQYF | TGTGCCAGCAGGATCCAGCGGGAGAGAGATACGCAGTATTTT | TRBJ2-3 | TRBV6-6 | TRBD2 | many
CASSLSPPRGDNNGYTF | TGTGCCAGCAGTTTGAGTCCCCCCAGGGGGGACAACAATGGCTACACCTTC | TRBJ1-2 | TRBV12-3/TRBV12-4 | TRBD1 | many
CASSSPNALRAGNTGELFF | TGTGCCAGCAGCTCCCCCAACGCTCTACGGGCGGGTAACACCGGGGAGCTGTTTTTT | TRBJ2-2 | TRBV7-8 | . | many
CASSLTGLSGNTIYF | TGCGCCAGCAGCCTGACAGGCCTCTCTGGAAACACCATATATTTT | TRBJ1-3 | TRBV4-1 | . | .
CASEDRSGQPQHF | TGTGCCAGTGAAGATCGCTCCGGTCAGCCCCAGCATTTT | TRBJ1-5 | TRBV19 | . | many
CASSQDYPLAGGPGDTQYF | TGCGCCAGCAGCCAAGATTACCCGTTAGCGGGAGGGCCGGGAGATACGCAGTATTTT | TRBJ2-3 | TRBV4-3 | TRBD2 | many
CATSSGLDTKQYF | TGTGCCACCAGTTCCGGGTTGGATACGAAGCAGTACTTC | TRBJ2-7 | TRBV15 | . | .
CAITPGQGQETQYF | TGTGCCATCACTCCGGGACAGGGGCAGGAGACCCAGTACTTC | TRBJ2-5 | TRBV10-3 | TRBD1 | many
CASSHRGEGRGANVLTF | TGCGCCAGCAGCCACCGCGGAGAGGGGAGAGGGGCCAACGTCCTGACTTTC | TRBJ2-6 | TRBV4-3 | . | many
CASSYSDGENEKLFF | TGTGCCAGCAGTTACTCCGACGGTGAGAATGAAAAACTGTTTTTT | TRBJ1-4 | TRBV6-2/TRBV6-3 | . | many
CASSEAAGDQPQHF | TGTGCCAGCAGTGAAGCCGCAGGGGATCAGCCCCAGCATTTT | TRBJ1-5 | TRBV2 | . | many
CSAGPNDGTVRRTNEQFF | TGCAGTGCTGGGCCTAACGATGGGACCGTCCGACGGACCAATGAGCAGTTCTTC | TRBJ2-1 | TRBV20-1 | . | many
CASSSGRGTDTQYF | TGTGCCAGCAGCTCAGGGCGAGGAACAGATACGCAGTATTTT | TRBJ2-3 | TRBV7-9 | . | many
CASSPDRGQGYTF | TGTGCCAGCAGCCCAGACAGGGGGCAAGGCTACACCTTC | TRBJ1-2 | TRBV7-2 | TRBD1 | many
CASSIAGTSNEQFF | TGTGCCAGTAGTATAGCGGGAACCTCCAATGAGCAGTTCTTC | TRBJ2-1 | TRBV19 | . | many
CASSQDRAYEQYF | TGCGCCAGCAGCCAGGACAGGGCCTACGAGCAGTACTTC | TRBJ2-7 | TRBV4-1 | TRBD1 | many
CASSSRRAFQETQYF | TGTGCCAGCAGCTCCCGTCGGGCTTTCCAAGAGACCCAGTACTTC | TRBJ2-5 | TRBV6-5 | . | many
CASSNRDRGPGANVLTF | TGTGCCAGCAGTAACCGGGACAGGGGGCCAGGGGCCAACGTCCTGACTTTC | TRBJ2-6 | TRBV6-2/TRBV6-3 | TRBD1 | .
CASSSGGSGRAPNEQYF | TGCGCCAGCAGCTCTGGGGGGAGCGGGAGGGCTCCGAACGAGCAGTACTTC | TRBJ2-7 | TRBV5-1 | TRBD2 | many
CASSLSQENVYEQYF | TGCGCCAGCAGCTTGTCACAGGAAAATGTCTACGAGCAGTACTTC | TRBJ2-7 | TRBV5-1 | . | many